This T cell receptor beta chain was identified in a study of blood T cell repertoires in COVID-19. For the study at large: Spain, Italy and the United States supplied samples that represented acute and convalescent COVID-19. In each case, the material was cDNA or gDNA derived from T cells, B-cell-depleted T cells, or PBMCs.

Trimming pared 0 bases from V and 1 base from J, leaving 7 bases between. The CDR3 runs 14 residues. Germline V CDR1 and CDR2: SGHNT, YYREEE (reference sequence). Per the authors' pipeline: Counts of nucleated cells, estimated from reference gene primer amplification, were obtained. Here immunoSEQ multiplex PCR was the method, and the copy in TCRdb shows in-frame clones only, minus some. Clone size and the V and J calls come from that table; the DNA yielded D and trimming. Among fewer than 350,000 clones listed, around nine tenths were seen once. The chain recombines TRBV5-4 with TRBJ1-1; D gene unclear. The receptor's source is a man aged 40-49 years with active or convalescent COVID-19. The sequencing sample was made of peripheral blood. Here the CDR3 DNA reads TGTGCCAGCAGCTTGGTTCATCAGAACACTGAAGCTTTCTTT. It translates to CASSLVHQNTEAFF.